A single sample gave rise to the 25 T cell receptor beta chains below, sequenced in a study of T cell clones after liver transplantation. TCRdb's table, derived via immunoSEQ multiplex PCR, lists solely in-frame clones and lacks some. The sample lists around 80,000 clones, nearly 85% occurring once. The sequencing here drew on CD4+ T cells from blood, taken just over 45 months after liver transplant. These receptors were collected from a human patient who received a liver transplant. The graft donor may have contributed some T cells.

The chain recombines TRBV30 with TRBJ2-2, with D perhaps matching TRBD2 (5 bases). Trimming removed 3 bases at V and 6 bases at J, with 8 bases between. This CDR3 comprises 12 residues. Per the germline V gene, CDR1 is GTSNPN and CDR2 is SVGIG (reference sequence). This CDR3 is CAWSGMSGELFF. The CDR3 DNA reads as TGTGCCTGGAGCGGGATGTCCGGGGAGCTGTTTTTT.

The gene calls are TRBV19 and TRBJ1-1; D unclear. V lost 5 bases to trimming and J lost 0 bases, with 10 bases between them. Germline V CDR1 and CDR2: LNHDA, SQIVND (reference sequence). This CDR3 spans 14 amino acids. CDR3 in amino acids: CASSFGLLNTEAFF. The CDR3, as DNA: TGTGCCAGTAGTTTCGGGTTATTGAACACTGAAGCTTTCTTT.

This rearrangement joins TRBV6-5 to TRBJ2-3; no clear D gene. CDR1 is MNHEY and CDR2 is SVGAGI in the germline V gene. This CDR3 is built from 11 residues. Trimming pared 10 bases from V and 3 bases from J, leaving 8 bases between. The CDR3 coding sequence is TGTGCCACCCTGAGAACAGATACGCAGTATTTT. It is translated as CATLRTDTQYF.

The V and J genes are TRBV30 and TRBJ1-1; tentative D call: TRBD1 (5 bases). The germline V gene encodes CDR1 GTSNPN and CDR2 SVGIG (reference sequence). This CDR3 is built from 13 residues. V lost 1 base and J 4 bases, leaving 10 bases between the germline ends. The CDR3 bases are TGTGCCTGGAGTGACCCAGGGACCACTGAAGCTTTCTTT. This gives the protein CAWSDPGTTEAFF.

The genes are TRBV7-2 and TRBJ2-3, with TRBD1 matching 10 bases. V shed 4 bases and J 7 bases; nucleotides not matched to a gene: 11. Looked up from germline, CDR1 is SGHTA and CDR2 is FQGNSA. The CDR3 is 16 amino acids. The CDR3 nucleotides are TGTGCCAGCAGCTCGACAGGGGGCTCAGGGCGCAATACGCAGTATTTT. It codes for CASSSTGGSGRNTQYF.

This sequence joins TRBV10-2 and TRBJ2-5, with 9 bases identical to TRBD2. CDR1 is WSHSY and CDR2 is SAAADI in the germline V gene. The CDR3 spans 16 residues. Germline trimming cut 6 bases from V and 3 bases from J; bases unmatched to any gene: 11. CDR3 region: CASSGQTSGEEETQYF. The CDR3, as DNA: TGCGCCAGCAGCGGACAGACTAGCGGAGAGGAAGAGACCCAGTACTTC.

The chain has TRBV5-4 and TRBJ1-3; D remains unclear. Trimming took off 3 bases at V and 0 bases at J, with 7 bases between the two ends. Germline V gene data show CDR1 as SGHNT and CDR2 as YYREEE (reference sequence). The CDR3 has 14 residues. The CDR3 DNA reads TGTGCCAGCAGCTCTCGGACCTCTGGAAACACCATATATTTT. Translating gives CASSSRTSGNTIYF.

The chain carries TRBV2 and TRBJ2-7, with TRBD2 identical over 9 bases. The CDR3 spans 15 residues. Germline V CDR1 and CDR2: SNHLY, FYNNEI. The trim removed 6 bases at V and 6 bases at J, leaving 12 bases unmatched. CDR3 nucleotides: TGTGCCAGCAGGGTGAGAGCGGGGGGCGGGCCCGAGCAGTACTTC. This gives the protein CASRVRAGGGPEQYF.

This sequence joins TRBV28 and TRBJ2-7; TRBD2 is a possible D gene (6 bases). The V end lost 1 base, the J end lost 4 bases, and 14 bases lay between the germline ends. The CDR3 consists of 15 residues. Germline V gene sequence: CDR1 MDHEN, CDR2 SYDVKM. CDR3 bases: TGTGCCAGCAGTTTATTGGGAGACCGGGGGTACGAGCAGTACTTC. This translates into CASSLLGDRGYEQYF.

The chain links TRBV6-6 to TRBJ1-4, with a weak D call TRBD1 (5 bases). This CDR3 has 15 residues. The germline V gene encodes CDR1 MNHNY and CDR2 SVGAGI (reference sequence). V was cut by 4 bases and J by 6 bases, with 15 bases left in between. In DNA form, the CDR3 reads TGTGCCAGCAGTTCCTCCCCCGGGACTGATGAAAAACTGTTTTTT. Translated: CASSSSPGTDEKLFF.

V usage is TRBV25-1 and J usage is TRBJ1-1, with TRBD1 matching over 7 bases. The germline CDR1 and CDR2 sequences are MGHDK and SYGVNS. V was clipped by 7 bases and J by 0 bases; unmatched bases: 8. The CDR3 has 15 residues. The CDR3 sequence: CASTPGQKLNTEAFF. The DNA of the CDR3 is TGTGCCAGCACCCCGGGACAGAAGCTGAACACTGAAGCTTTCTTT.

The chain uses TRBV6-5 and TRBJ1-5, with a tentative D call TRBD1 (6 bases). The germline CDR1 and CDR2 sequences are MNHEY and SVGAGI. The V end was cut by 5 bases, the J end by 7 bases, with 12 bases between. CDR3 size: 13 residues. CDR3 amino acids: CASSEQGRQPQHF. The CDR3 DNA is TGTGCCAGCAGTGAACAGGGACGGCAGCCCCAGCATTTT.

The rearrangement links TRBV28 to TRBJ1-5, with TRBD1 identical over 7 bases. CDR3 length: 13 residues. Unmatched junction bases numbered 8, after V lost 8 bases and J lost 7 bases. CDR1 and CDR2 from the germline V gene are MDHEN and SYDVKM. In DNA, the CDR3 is TGTGCCAGCGGGGGGCGGACAGGCCAGCCCCAGCATTTT. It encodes CASGGRTGQPQHF.

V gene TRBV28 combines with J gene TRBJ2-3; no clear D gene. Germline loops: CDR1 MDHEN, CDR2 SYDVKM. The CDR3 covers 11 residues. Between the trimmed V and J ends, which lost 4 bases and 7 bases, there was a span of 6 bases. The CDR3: CASSSGHTQYF. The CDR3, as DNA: TGTGCCAGCAGTTCAGGCCATACGCAGTATTTT. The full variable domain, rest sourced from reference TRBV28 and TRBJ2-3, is DVKVTQSSRYLVKRTGEKVFLECVQDMDHENMFWYRQDPGLGLRLIYFSYDVKMKEKGDIPEGYSVSREKKERFSLILESASTNQTSMYLCASSSGHTQYFGPGTRLTVL.

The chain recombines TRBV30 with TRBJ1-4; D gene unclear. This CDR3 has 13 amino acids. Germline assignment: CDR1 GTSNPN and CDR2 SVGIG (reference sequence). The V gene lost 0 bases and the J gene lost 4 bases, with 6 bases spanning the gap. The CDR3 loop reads CAWSVGGNEKLFF. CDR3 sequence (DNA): TGTGCCTGGAGTGTCGGAGGTAATGAAAAACTGTTTTTT.

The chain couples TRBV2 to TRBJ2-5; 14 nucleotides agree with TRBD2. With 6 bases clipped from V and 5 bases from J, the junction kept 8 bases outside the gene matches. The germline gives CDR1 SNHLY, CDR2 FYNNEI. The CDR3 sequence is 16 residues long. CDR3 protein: CASREGLAGVGETQYF. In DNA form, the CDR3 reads TGTGCCAGCAGGGAGGGACTAGCGGGAGTCGGGGAGACCCAGTACTTC.

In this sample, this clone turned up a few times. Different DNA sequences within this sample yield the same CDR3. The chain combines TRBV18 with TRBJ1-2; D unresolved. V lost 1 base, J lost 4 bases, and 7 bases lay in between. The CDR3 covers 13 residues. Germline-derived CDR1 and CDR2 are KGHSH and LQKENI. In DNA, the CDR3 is TGTGCCAGCTCACCACAGGACCGCTATGGCTACACCTTC. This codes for CASSPQDRYGYTF.

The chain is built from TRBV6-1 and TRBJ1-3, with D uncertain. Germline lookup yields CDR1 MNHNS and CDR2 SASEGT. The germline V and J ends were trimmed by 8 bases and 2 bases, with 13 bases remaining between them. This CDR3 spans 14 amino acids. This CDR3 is CASSREYTGNTIYF. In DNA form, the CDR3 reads TGTGCCAGCTCCCGAGAATATACTGGAAACACCATATATTTT.

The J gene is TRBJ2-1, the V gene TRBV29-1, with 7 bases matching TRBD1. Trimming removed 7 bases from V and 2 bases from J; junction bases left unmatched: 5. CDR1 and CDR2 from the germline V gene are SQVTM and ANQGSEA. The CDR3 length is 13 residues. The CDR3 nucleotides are TGCAGCGGAGGACAGGACCCCTACAATGAGCAGTTCTTC. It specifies CSGGQDPYNEQFF.

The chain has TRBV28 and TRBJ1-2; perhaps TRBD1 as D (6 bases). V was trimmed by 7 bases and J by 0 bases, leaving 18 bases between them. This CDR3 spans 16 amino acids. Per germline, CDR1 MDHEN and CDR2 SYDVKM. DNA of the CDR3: TGTGCCAGCAACGATCAAACAGGGTCCCCTAACTATGGCTACACCTTC. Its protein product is CASNDQTGSPNYGYTF.

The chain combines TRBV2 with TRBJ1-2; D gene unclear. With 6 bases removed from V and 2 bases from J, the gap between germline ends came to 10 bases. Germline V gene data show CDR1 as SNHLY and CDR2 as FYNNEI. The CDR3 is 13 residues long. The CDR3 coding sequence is TGTGCCAGCAGCGGATCTTTGAACTATGGCTACACCTTC. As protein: CASSGSLNYGYTF.

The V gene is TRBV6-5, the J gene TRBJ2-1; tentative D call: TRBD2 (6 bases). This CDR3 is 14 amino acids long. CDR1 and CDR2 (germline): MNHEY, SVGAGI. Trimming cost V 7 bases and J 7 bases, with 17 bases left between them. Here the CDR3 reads CASNRASRGNEQFF. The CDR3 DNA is TGTGCCAGCAATCGGGCTAGCCGGGGGAATGAGCAGTTCTTC.

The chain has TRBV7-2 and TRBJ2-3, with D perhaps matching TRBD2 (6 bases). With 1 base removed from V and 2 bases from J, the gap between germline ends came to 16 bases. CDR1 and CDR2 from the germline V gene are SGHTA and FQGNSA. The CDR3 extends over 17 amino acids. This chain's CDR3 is CASSLVGWRGSTDTQYF. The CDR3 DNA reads TGTGCCAGCAGCTTAGTTGGCTGGCGGGGATCCACAGATACGCAGTATTTT.

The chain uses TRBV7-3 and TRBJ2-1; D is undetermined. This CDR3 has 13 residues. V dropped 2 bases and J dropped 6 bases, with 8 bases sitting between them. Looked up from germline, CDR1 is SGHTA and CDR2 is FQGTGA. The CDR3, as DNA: TGTGCCAGCAGCTTAGCCGAGCTCAATGAGCAGTTCTTC. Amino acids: CASSLAELNEQFF.

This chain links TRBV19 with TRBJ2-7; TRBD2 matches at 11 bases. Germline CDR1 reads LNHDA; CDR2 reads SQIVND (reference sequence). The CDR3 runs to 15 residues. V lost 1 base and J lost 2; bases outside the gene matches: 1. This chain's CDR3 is CASSIASGRTYEQYF. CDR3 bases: TGTGCCAGTAGTATAGCTAGCGGGAGGACCTACGAGCAGTACTTC.